These 17 T cell receptor beta chains came from one sample sequenced in a study of lymphopenia after photon versus proton radiotherapy. Method: immunoSEQ multiplex PCR; TCRdb's copy keeps in-frame clones and lacks some. Of 20,000 to 25,000 clones in the sample, 85% were seen once. The source material was peripheral blood, sampled from a patient treated with photon-based radiotherapy. These receptors were collected from a man in his 60s with pancreatic cancer.

There are a few counts of this clone. The chain combines TRBV10-1 with TRBJ2-7; 7 bases agree with TRBD1. The junction had 19 bases not matched to a gene; V was cut back by 5 bases and J by 12 bases. In germline, CDR1 is WNHNN, CDR2 SYGVQD (reference sequence). The CDR3 runs 15 residues. The CDR3 coding sequence is TGCGCCAGCAGTCACGACAGGGACGATGGGCTTAAGCTGTACTTC. This encodes CASSHDRDDGLKLYF.

This chain joins TRBV15 and TRBJ1-5; no firm D call. With 0 bases removed from V and 9 bases from J, the gap between germline ends came to 6 bases. CDR3 size: 12 residues. CDR1 is LNHNV, CDR2 YYDKDF, per germline (reference sequence). The CDR3 DNA sequence: TGTGCCACCAGCAGAGATCGGTTGCCCCAGCATTTT. Protein sequence: CATSRDRLPQHF.

The CDR3 sequence is CASSLIQDQPQHF. In nucleotides, the CDR3 is TGTGCCAGCAGCTTAATACAAGATCAGCCCCAGCATTTT. This chain connects TRBV11-2 to TRBJ1-5; D call uncertain. The V and J ends lost 2 bases and 5 bases respectively, with 7 bases between them. In germline, CDR1 is SGHAT, CDR2 FQNNGV. CDR3 size: 13 residues.

The genes are TRBV11-3 and TRBJ2-2; 8 nucleotides align to TRBD1. V gave up 5 bases and J gave up 5 bases; unmatched junction bases: 4. CDR3 size: 14 residues. Germline V gives CDR1 SGHNT, CDR2 YENEEA. The CDR3 loop is CASSTRQGTGELFF. In DNA form, the CDR3 reads TGTGCCAGCAGCACCCGACAGGGGACCGGGGAGCTGTTTTTT.

The gene calls are TRBV19 and TRBJ1-5; TRBD1 might be the D (6 bases). This CDR3 has 14 residues. The V end was cut by 5 bases, the J end by 6 bases, with 14 bases between. CDR1 LNHDA and CDR2 SQIVND come from the germline V gene (reference sequence). CDR3: CASSPSGGLQPQHF. CDR3 bases: TGTGCCAGTAGTCCTTCCGGGGGCCTTCAGCCCCAGCATTTT.

The chain joins TRBV2 to TRBJ1-6; D is uncertain. Trimming took off 5 bases at V and 8 bases at J, with 13 bases between the two ends. Germline V CDR1 and CDR2: SNHLY, FYNNEI. This CDR3 has 14 residues. CDR3 in DNA: TGTGCCAGCAGTCGGACGCGCTTGGATTCACCCCTCCACTTT. It is translated as CASSRTRLDSPLHF.

A remark on this clone: It may be a read error: a sequence one base away is much more abundant. V and J are TRBV7-6 and TRBJ2-7, with unresolved D. There are 13 residues in the CDR3. The V gene's germline CDR1 is SGHVS and CDR2 FNYEAQ. V lost 4 bases, J lost 0 bases, and 7 bases lay in between. CDR3 protein: CASSSQDSYEQYF. The CDR3 bases are TGTGCCAGCAGCTCCCAGGACTCCTACGAGCAGTACTTC.

CDR3 DNA sequence: TGTGCCAGCAGCTTAAAACAGGGACAGGGGGGCGGCTACACCTTC. Protein product: CASSLKQGQGGGYTF. The rearrangement uses TRBV7-9 and TRBJ1-2; 11 bases match TRBD1. V dropped 2 bases and J dropped 8; count of bases not matched to a gene: 7. Germline V CDR1 and CDR2: SEHNR, FQNEAQ (reference sequence). The CDR3 has 15 amino acids.

The genes are TRBV19 and TRBJ1-2; no clear D. Germline assignment: CDR1 LNHDA and CDR2 SQIVND (reference sequence). The CDR3 extends over 13 amino acids. V lost 3 bases to trimming and J lost 4 bases, with 9 bases between them. CDR3 sequence (DNA): TGTGCCAGTAGTATGGCAGGAGCCTATGGCTACACCTTC. It encodes CASSMAGAYGYTF.

The V and J genes are TRBV7-7 and TRBJ2-6, with no clear D. The germline V gene encodes CDR1 SSHAT and CDR2 FNYEAQ (reference sequence). Trimming removed 0 bases from V and 4 bases from J, with 4 bases in between. The length of the CDR3 is 14 residues. Written as DNA, the CDR3 is TGTGCCAGCAGCTTAGCGCTCGGGGCCAACGTCCTGACTTTC. Translation: CASSLALGANVLTF.

DNA of the CDR3: TGTGCCAGCAGACAGGGGCCAAACACTGAAGCTTTCTTT. Translated, it gives CASRQGPNTEAFF. The V and J genes are TRBV7-3 and TRBJ1-1; 7 bases match TRBD1. In germline, CDR1 is SGHTA, CDR2 FQGTGA. The CDR3 is made up of 13 amino acids. Trimming removed 6 bases from V and 2 bases from J; junction bases left unmatched: 3.

V gene TRBV7-7 combines with J gene TRBJ2-5, with 8 positions matching TRBD1. The V gene's germline CDR1 is SSHAT and CDR2 FNYEAQ (reference sequence). The V gene end was trimmed by 5 bases and the J gene end by 6 bases; junction bases not matched to a gene: 5. The CDR3 runs 13 residues. The CDR3 region has the DNA TGTGCCAGCAGCCAGGACAGGGCAAAGACCCAGTACTTC. Its protein product is CASSQDRAKTQYF.

V and J are TRBV2 and TRBJ2-5, with D tentatively TRBD1 (5 bases). Trimming left V 7 bases short and J 2 bases short, with 11 bases between. Germline V CDR1 and CDR2: SNHLY, FYNNEI. The CDR3 covers 13 residues. CDR3 sequence: CASTRQIQETQYF. DNA for the CDR3: TGTGCCAGCACTCGACAGATACAAGAGACCCAGTACTTC.

The chain combines TRBV4-3 with TRBJ1-4, with 9 bases matching TRBD1. The CDR3 consists of 15 residues. Germline values: CDR1 LGHNA, CDR2 YSLEER. Trimming at V came to 4 bases and at J to 7 bases, leaving 7 bases not matched to a gene. The CDR3 reads CASSRGGQGREKLFF. CDR3 nucleotide sequence: TGCGCCAGCAGCCGCGGGGGACAGGGCCGTGAAAAACTGTTTTTT.

The rearrangement uses TRBV5-6 and TRBJ1-6, with D possibly being TRBD1 (6 bases). Between the trimmed V and J ends, which lost 6 bases and 8 bases, there was a span of 18 bases. The CDR3 sequence is 15 residues long. The germline V gene encodes CDR1 SGHDT and CDR2 YYEEEE. The CDR3 region is CASTPSGTSDSPLHF. CDR3 sequence (DNA): TGTGCCAGCACCCCATCCGGGACAAGTGATTCACCCCTCCACTTT.

The chain combines TRBV9 with TRBJ1-1; TRBD1 matches at 7 bases. Germline V lookup: CDR1 SGDLS, CDR2 YYNGEE. The CDR3 is made up of 15 amino acids. The V and J ends lost 0 bases and 4 bases, in that order; junction bases with no gene match: 6. The CDR3 bases are TGTGCCAGCAGCGTAGGTCAGGGGGTGGGCACTGAAGCTTTCTTT. It yields the protein CASSVGQGVGTEAFF.

The rearrangement uses TRBV7-2 and TRBJ2-7; D is possibly TRBD2 (6 bases). The CDR3 runs to 17 residues. Between the trimmed V and J ends, which lost 4 bases and 6 bases, there was a span of 25 bases. Per the germline V gene, CDR1 is SGHTA and CDR2 is FQGNSA. In nucleotides, the CDR3 is TGTGCCAGCAGCTCCCTCTCATTGCGGGGCCATCTCCGCGAGCAGTACTTC. Protein product: CASSSLSLRGHLREQYF.